The 5 T cell receptor beta chains below were found in one sample sequenced in a study of cytomegalovirus exposure and HLA in healthy donors. The primer mix had 60 Vbeta and 13 Jbeta primers. Method: immunoSEQ multiplex PCR; TCRdb's copy keeps in-frame clones and lacks some. Altogether tens of thousands of clones are present, over 70% being singletons, with the ten largest covering 3%. Material for sequencing was PBMCs. Receptor source: a man aged 45-65 years in good health and CMV-seropositive.

The chain links TRBV14 to TRBJ2-7; TRBD2 matches 13 bases. Trimming removed 3 bases from V and 10 bases from J; junction bases left unmatched: 6. There are 14 residues in the CDR3. Germline CDR1 and CDR2: SGHDN and FVKESK. The CDR3 DNA reads TGTGCCAGCAGCCATGGACTAGCGGGAGATATTCAGTACTTC. Protein sequence: CASSHGLAGDIQYF.

The V call is TRBV27, the J call TRBJ2-7, with D maybe TRBD1 (6 bases). V was trimmed by 2 bases and J by 7 bases, leaving 30 bases between them. This CDR3 region has 19 residues. Per germline, CDR1 MNHEY and CDR2 SMNVEV (reference sequence). The DNA for the CDR3 is TGTGCCAGCAGTTTAGCTCGATCGGGACATACTACTCCTTACGGGGAGCAGTACTTC. This encodes CASSLARSGHTTPYGEQYF.

The table lists this clone with a count of one. The rearrangement uses TRBV19 and TRBJ2-7; 10 positions agree with TRBD2. The CDR3 totals 14 residues. With 5 bases clipped from V and 2 bases from J, the junction kept 3 bases outside the gene matches. Germline V gives CDR1 LNHDA, CDR2 SQIVND (reference sequence). The CDR3 nucleotides read TGTGCCAGTAGTGGGCTAGCGGGAGCCTACGAGCAGTACTTC. Its translation is CASSGLAGAYEQYF.

This sequence joins TRBV19 and TRBJ2-7; D gene ambiguous. The V end lost 5 bases, the J end lost 1 base, and 12 bases lay between the germline ends. CDR1 is LNHDA, CDR2 SQIVND, per germline (reference sequence). This CDR3 spans 14 amino acids. The CDR3 DNA sequence: TGTGCCAGTAGTTCCCAATTAGATTCCTACGAGCAGTACTTC. It is translated as CASSSQLDSYEQYF.

The chain is built from TRBV5-1 and TRBJ2-5; D not certain. There are 12 residues in the CDR3. V was cut by 7 bases and J by 0 bases, with 7 bases left in between. CDR1 SGHRS and CDR2 YFSETQ come from the germline V gene. The CDR3 DNA sequence: TGCGCCAGCTCCCCGTACCAAGAGACCCAGTACTTC. Translating it yields CASSPYQETQYF. The whole variable domain, remainder taken from reference TRBV5-1 and TRBJ2-5, is KAGVTQTPRYLIKTRGQQVTLSCSPISGHRSVSWYQQTPGQGLQFLFEYFSETQRNKGNFPGRFSGRQFSNSRSEMNVSTLELGDSALYLCASSPYQETQYFGPGTRLLVL.